The present T cell receptor beta chain was sequenced within a study of spatial heterogeneity in lung cancer. Looked up from germline, CDR1 is DFQATT and CDR2 is SNEGSKA (reference sequence). After removal of 2 bases from V and 8 bases from J, the junction contained 8 bases not matched to a gene. There are 13 residues in the CDR3. Each CDR3 protein gets one entry after TCRdb re-called the 5' RACE reads with MiXCR. Of tens of thousands of distinct CDR3 sequences in the sample, less than 15% are singletons; the top ten hold 7.2%. Time point indicated: sample taken at primary tumor resection. Whole RNA came from tumor, nontumor lung or frozen PBMC and was sequenced without being sorted.

Sequenced here: PBMCs, sampled at surgery. The receptor's source is a male donor with early-stage non-small cell lung cancer. The chain uses TRBV20-1 and TRBJ1-2; TRBD1 aligns across 7 bases. CDR3 loop: CSARPTTGMGYTF. CDR3 nucleotide sequence: TGCAGTGCTAGACCGACGACAGGGATGGGCTACACCTTC.